This T cell receptor beta chain is drawn from a study of T cell repertoires in cytomegalovirus infection. Study-level background: HLA-B-restricted CMV epitopes that are well studied were used alongside recently identified HLA-C-restricted ones. From public TCR beta signatures came an indication of both CMV infection and matching HLA type.

Study-wide findings and caveats: Cumulated frequencies of public TCR beta families served to identify carriers of CMV plus the relevant HLA. Dominating the ex vivo response were HLA-C-restricted CMV-specific TCR beta clonotypes.

As for this clonotype: Its antigen is still unknown.

TCRdb analysed the reads with MiXCR anew, one entry per CDR3 protein. Among 800,000 to 950,000 distinct CDR3 sequences listed, 32% were seen once. CDR3 length equals 15 residues. V was shortened by 3 bases and J by 0 bases, with 12 bases between the two germline ends. Per the germline V gene, CDR1 is LNHDA and CDR2 is SQIVND (reference sequence). The sample in question was cultured CD8+ T cells from PBMCs, obtained from culture after CMV antigen stimulation. This TCR came from a human donor in good health (CMV status not recorded). Some clones in this sample may be carry-over from other donors' samples. The chain joins TRBV19 to TRBJ2-7; perhaps TRBD2 as D (5 bases). The CDR3 bases are TGTGCCAGTAGTATCGGAAGGAGGCCCTCCTACGAGCAGTACTTC. Translated, it gives CASSIGRRPSYEQYF.